This record looks at one T cell receptor (beta chain) sequence and its context. Its antigen is still unknown. One entry per CDR3 protein, called by TCRdb with MiXCR from the RT-PCR reads. This sample has fewer than 350,000 distinct CDR3 sequences, with roughly a fifth found just once. The source of the sample is a study of response to subunit inactivated influenza vaccine. Trimming shortened V by 2 bases and J by 11 bases, and 18 bases separated the two germline ends. Germline lookup yields CDR1 GTSNPN and CDR2 SVGIG (reference sequence). This CDR3 has 13 residues. The study's findings and limits: Authors proposed each seasonal influenza vaccination draws in few new T cells.

Sequencing used PBMCs from blood, obtained about 20 months after vaccination. This chain links TRBV30 with TRBJ1-1; D may be TRBD1 (6 bases). The source of this sequence is a man aged 45 to 70 who received an inactivated influenza vaccine. The CDR3 loop is CAWSSGVSVQAFF. The CDR3 nucleotides read TGTGCCTGGAGTTCAGGGGTGTCGGTTCAGGCTTTCTTT. Full variable domain (outside the CDR3, taken from reference TRBV30 and TRBJ1-1): SQTIHQWPATLVQPVGSPLSLECTVEGTSNPNLYWYRQAAGRGLQLLFYSVGIGQISSEVPQNLSASRPQDRQFILSSKKLLLSDSGFYLCAWSSGVSVQAFFGQGTRLTVV.